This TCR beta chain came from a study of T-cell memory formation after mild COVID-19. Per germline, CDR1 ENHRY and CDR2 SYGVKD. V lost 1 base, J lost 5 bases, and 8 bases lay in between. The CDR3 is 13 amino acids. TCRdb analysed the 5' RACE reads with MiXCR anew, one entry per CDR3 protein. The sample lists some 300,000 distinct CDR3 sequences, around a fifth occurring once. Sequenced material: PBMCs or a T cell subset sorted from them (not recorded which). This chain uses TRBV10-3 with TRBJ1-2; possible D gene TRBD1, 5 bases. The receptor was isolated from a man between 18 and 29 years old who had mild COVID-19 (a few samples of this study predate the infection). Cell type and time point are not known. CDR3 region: CAISEWGKYGYTF. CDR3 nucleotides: TGTGCCATCAGTGAGTGGGGGAAATATGGCTACACCTTC.